What follows are 12 T cell receptor beta chains derived from one specimen sequenced in a study of breast tumors, draining lymph nodes, adjacent tissues. Breast cancer patients provided tissue from their axillary draining lymph nodes. TCRdb used MiXCR to reprocess the multiplex PCR reads, holding one entry per CDR3 protein. Of under 250,000 distinct CDR3 sequences listed, roughly 32% were seen once; the top ten hold about 1.4%. The sequenced sample was axillary lymph node tissue. These receptors were obtained from a female donor with breast cancer. Some clones in this sample may be carry-over from other donors' samples.

A note on this clonotype: Since a much larger clone is just one base distant, this may be a read error. This chain connects TRBV7-9 to TRBJ1-3; D uncertain. The CDR3 has 15 amino acids. Germline loops: CDR1 SEHNR, CDR2 FQNEAQ (reference sequence). CDR3 bases: TGTGCCAGCAGCTTAGCGAAGGCTTTCGAAAACACCATACATTTT. It translates to CASSLAKAFENTIHF.

This clonotype was observed a handful of times. V gene TRBV6-5 combines with J gene TRBJ1-1; D is perhaps TRBD1 (6 bases). V was shortened by 6 bases and J by 4 bases, with 15 bases between the two germline ends. The germline CDR1 and CDR2 sequences are MNHEY and SVGAGI. This CDR3 contains 14 residues. CDR3 in DNA: TGTGCCAGCAGCCCCGACAGGAGGCGCACTGAAGCTTTCTTT. It is translated as CASSPDRRRTEAFF.

Regarding this clonotype: A clone one base away is much larger, so this may be a read error. The rearrangement uses TRBV5-1 and TRBJ2-7; D might be TRBD1 (7 bases). Trimming shortened V by 0 bases and J by 0 bases, and 16 bases separated the two germline ends. The CDR3 loop spans 17 amino acids. The germline gives CDR1 SGHRS, CDR2 YFSETQ. The chain's CDR3 is CASSLGGTVRSSYEQYF. The DNA of the CDR3 is TGCGCCAGCAGCTTGGGCGGGACAGTCCGTAGCTCCTACGAGCAGTACTTC.

This clonotype was counted between two and nine times. Since a much larger clone is just one base distant, this may be a read error. The chain employs TRBV6-5 and TRBJ1-5; D ambiguous. Germline assignment: CDR1 MNHEY and CDR2 SVGAGI. This CDR3 spans 14 amino acids. V lost 5 bases and J 0 bases, leaving 8 bases between the germline ends. The CDR3 coding sequence is TGTGCCAGCAGTCACGGTCATAGCAATCAGCCCCAGCATTTT. It codes for CASSHGHSNQPQHF.

A remark on this clonotype: Mismatch with germline at one junction end may stem from a read error. The V gene is TRBV5-1, the J gene TRBJ2-3; TRBD2 matches at 7 bases. CDR3 size: 15 residues. CDR1 is SGHRS, CDR2 YFSETQ, per germline. CDR3 amino acids: CASRTSATSTGTQCF. CDR3 nucleotides: TGCGCCAGCCGCACTAGCGCAACTAGCACAGGTACGCAGTGTTTT.

This clonotype was seen at least ten times. The CDR3 DNA reads TGTGCCAGCAGTCCAACAGGGGATGGTATTGGTAATGAAAAACTGTTTTTT. It is translated as CASSPTGDGIGNEKLFF. This chain joins TRBV2 and TRBJ1-4; 7 bases map to TRBD1. CDR3 length: 17 amino acids. Trimming cost V 5 bases and J 4 bases; bases outside gene matches: 13. Germline values: CDR1 SNHLY, CDR2 FYNNEI.

As to this clonotype: Since a much larger clone is just one base distant, this may be a read error. V gene TRBV9 combines with J gene TRBJ2-1, with D unresolved. The CDR3 length is 14 residues. Germline V gives CDR1 SGDLS, CDR2 YYNGEE. CDR3 sequence (DNA): TGTGCCAGCAGCGCGTATGAAGGGCCCCCTGAGCAGTCCTTC. It codes for CASSAYEGPPEQSF.

This clonotype was observed at least ten times. The rearrangement uses TRBV3-1 and TRBJ2-1, with D tentatively TRBD2 (7 bases). Between the trimmed V and J ends, which lost 1 base and 5 bases, there was a span of 18 bases. CDR3 length: 17 residues. Germline-derived CDR1 and CDR2 are LGHDT and YNNKEL (reference sequence). CDR3 loop: CASSQGTASRGDNEQFF. The DNA for the CDR3 is TGTGCCAGCAGCCAAGGGACAGCCTCACGGGGGGACAATGAGCAGTTCTTC.

This clonotype was observed many times. This chain links TRBV15 with TRBJ2-7; a possible D gene is TRBD2 (6 bases). The V end was cut by 0 bases, the J end by 5 bases, with 29 bases between. The CDR3 contains 20 residues. Germline values: CDR1 LNHNV, CDR2 YYDKDF (reference sequence). DNA for the CDR3: TGTGCCACCAGCAGAGATTTCAGGTTTAGTAGCGGAGGAGGGGAGAACGAGCAGTACTTC. It specifies CATSRDFRFSSGGGENEQYF.

Ten or more counts support this clonotype. The chain joins TRBV20-1 to TRBJ2-3; the match to TRBD2 covers 8 bases. The junction had 17 bases not matched to a gene; V was cut back by 1 base and J by 8 bases. Germline V lookup: CDR1 DFQATT, CDR2 SNEGSKA (reference sequence). The CDR3 is made up of 17 amino acids. The CDR3 DNA follows: TGCAGTGCTAGAGGGTCGGGGGAACGGGGGGGTCATGCTACGCAGTATTTT. Translation: CSARGSGERGGHATQYF.

The chain employs TRBV6-1 and TRBJ1-5, with D perhaps TRBD1 (6 bases). V was pared by 8 bases and J by 1 base, with 30 bases between. This CDR3 has 20 amino acids. Germline V gene data show CDR1 as MNHNS and CDR2 as SASEGT. CDR3 sequence: CASGTDWGTGGGLSNQPQHF. CDR3 sequence (DNA): TGTGCCAGCGGAACGGATTGGGGGACCGGGGGCGGATTGAGCAATCAGCCCCAGCATTTT.

This clonotype was counted ten times or more. CDR3 nucleotides: TGTGCCAGCAGCTTCCAGGGTACTGGAAACACCATATATTTT. This encodes CASSFQGTGNTIYF. The gene calls are TRBV5-4 and TRBJ1-3; tentative D call: TRBD1 (5 bases). Trimming took off 2 bases at V and 2 bases at J, with 8 bases between the two ends. CDR3 size: 14 residues. Germline-derived CDR1 and CDR2 are SGHNT and YYREEE (reference sequence). The whole variable domain, remainder taken from reference TRBV5-4 and TRBJ1-3, is ETGVTQSPTHLIKTRGQQVTLRCSSQSGHNTVSWYQQALGQGPQFIFQYYREEENGRGNFPPRFSGLQFPNYSSELNVNALELDDSALYLCASSFQGTGNTIYFGEGSWLTVV.